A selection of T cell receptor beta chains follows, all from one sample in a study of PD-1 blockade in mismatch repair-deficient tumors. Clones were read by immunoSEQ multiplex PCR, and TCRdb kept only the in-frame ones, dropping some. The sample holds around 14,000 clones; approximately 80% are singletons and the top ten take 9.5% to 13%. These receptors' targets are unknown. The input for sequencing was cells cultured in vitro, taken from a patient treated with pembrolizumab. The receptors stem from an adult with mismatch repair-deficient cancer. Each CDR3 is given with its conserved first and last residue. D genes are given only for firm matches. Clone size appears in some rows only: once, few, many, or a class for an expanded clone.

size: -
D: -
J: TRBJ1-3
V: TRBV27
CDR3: CASSYRASGNTIYF
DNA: TGTGCCAGCAGTTACAGAGCCTCTGGAAACACCATATATTTT

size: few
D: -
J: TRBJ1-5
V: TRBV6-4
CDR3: CASSGPPGPSSNQPQHF
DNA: TGTGCCAGCAGTGGGCCTCCGGGCCCCTCAAGCAATCAGCCCCAGCATTTT

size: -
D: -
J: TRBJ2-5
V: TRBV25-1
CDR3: CASSETSVETQYF
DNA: TGTGCCAGCAGTGAAACGTCTGTGGAGACCCAGTACTTC

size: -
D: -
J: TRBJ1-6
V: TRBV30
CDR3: CAWRGSYNSPLHF
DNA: TGTGCCTGGAGAGGCAGTTATAATTCACCCCTCCACTTT

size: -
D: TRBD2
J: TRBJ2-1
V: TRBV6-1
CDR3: CASSQSTSGRNEQFF
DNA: TGTGCCAGCTCCCAATCGACTAGCGGGAGAAATGAGCAGTTCTTC

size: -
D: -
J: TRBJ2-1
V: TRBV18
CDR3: CASSRGVSSYNEQFF
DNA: TGTGCCAGCTCACGAGGCGTAAGCTCCTACAATGAGCAGTTCTTC

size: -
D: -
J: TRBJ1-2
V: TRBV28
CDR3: CASSRVGHAYGYTF
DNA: TGTGCCAGCAGCCGGGTTGGGCATGCCTATGGCTACACCTTC

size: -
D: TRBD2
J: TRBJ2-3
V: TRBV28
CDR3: CASRAGLGSTDTQYF
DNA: TGTGCCAGCAGGGCGGGACTAGGGAGCACAGATACGCAGTATTTT

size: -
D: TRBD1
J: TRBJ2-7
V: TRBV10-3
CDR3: CAVMGQVYEQYF
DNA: TGTGCCGTCATGGGACAGGTCTACGAGCAGTACTTC

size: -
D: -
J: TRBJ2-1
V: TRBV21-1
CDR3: CASSNQRNEQFF
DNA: TGTGCCAGCAGCAACCAGCGCAATGAGCAGTTCTTC

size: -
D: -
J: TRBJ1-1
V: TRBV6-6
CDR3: CASSYSVTEAFF
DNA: TGTGCCAGCAGTTACTCGGTCACTGAAGCTTTCTTT

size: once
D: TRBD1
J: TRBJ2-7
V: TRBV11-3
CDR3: CASSPQGRLSYEQYF
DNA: TGTGCCAGCAGCCCACAGGGGCGCCTCTCCTACGAGCAGTACTTC

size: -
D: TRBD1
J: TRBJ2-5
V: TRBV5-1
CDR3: CASSLGQGIETQYF
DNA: TGCGCCAGCAGCTTGGGACAGGGGATTGAGACCCAGTACTTC

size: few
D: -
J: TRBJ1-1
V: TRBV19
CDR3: CASSGPGGSITEAFF
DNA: TGTGCCAGTAGTGGCCCGGGGGGCAGTATTACTGAAGCTTTCTTT

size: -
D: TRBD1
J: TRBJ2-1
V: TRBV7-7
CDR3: CASSLGGLSLSNEQFF
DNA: TGTGCTAGCAGCTTAGGGGGCTTGAGTCTATCCAATGAGCAGTTCTTC

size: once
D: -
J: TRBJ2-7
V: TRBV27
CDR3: CASSFTDSPYEQYF
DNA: TGTGCCAGCAGTTTTACGGACAGTCCCTACGAGCAGTACTTC

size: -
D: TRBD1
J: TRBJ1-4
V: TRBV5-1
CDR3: CASSYRGRGEKLFF
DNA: TGCGCCAGCAGCTACAGGGGGCGCGGTGAAAAACTGTTTTTT

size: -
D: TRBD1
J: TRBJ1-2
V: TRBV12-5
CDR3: CASGLRIAGQGARKDGYTF
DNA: TGTGCTAGTGGTTTGCGCATTGCGGGACAGGGGGCGCGTAAAGATGGCTACACCTTC

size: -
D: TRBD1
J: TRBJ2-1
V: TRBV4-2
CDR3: CASRPERDSPAVEQFF
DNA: TGTGCCAGCAGACCTGAGAGGGACAGCCCCGCCGTGGAGCAGTTCTTC

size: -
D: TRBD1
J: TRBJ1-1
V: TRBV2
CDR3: CASSDIHRGTEAFF
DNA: TGTGCCAGCAGTGATATTCACAGGGGCACTGAAGCTTTCTTT

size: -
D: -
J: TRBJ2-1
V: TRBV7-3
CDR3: CASSRTAGSYNEQFF
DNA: TGTGCCAGCAGCCGGACGGCGGGGTCCTACAATGAGCAGTTCTTC

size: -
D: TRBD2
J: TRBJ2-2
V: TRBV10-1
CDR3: CASSGWTSGTNTGELFF
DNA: TGCGCCAGCAGTGGGTGGACTAGCGGGACGAACACCGGGGAGCTGTTTTTT

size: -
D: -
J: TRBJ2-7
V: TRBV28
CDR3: CASSSQPGPDIARLPYEQYF
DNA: TGTGCCAGCAGTTCCCAACCGGGACCTGACATAGCGAGACTTCCTTACGAGCAGTACTTC

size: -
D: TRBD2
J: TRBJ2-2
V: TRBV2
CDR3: CASRAGLAGGHRELFF
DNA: TGTGCCAGCAGGGCCGGACTAGCGGGAGGGCACCGGGAGCTGTTTTTT

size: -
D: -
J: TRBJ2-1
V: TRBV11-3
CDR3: CATRDGHNEQFF
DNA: TGTGCCACCCGCGATGGACACAATGAGCAGTTCTTC

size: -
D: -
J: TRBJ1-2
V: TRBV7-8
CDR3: CASSSSLNYGYTF
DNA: TGTGCCAGCAGCTCAAGTCTTAACTATGGCTACACCTTC

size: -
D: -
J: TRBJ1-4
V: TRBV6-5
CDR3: CASSRLSNEKLFF
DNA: TGTGCCAGCAGTCGGCTGAGTAATGAAAAACTGTTTTTT

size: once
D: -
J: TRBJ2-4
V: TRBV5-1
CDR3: CASSLGGWGFDIQYF
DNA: TGCGCCAGCAGCCTTGGGGGGTGGGGTTTTGACATTCAGTACTTC

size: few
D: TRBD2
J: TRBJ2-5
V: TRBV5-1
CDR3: CASSGWGTSEQETQYF
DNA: TGCGCCAGCAGCGGATGGGGGACTAGCGAACAAGAGACCCAGTACTTC

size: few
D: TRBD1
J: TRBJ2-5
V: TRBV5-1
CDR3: CASSLETGYQETQYF
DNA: TGCGCCAGCAGCTTGGAGACAGGGTATCAAGAGACCCAGTACTTC

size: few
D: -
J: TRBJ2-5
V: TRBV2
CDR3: CASSDVEGETQYF
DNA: TGTGCCAGCAGTGACGTGGAGGGAGAGACCCAGTACTTC

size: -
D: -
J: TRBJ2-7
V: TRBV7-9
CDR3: CASSLVGAGYEQYF
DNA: TGTGCCAGCAGCTTAGTGGGGGCCGGCTACGAGCAGTACTTC

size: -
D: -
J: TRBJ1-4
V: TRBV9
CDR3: CASSVGIHSTNEKLFF
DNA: TGTGCCAGCAGCGTAGGTATTCACTCAACTAATGAAAAACTGTTTTTT

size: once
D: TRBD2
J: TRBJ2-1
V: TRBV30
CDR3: CAWSYRVGSEREKDEQFF
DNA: TGTGCCTGGAGTTACCGGGTAGGGTCAGAGCGGGAGAAGGATGAGCAGTTCTTC

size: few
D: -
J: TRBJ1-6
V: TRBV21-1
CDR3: CASSKARYRPSSYNSPLHF
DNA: TGTGCCAGCAGCAAAGCGCGGTACAGACCGAGCTCCTATAATTCACCCCTCCACTTT

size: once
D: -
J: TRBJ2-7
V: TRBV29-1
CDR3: CSVGGGWREQYF
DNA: TGCAGCGTTGGAGGGGGGTGGAGGGAGCAGTACTTC

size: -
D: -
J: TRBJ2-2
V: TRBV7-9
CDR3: CASSLAGELFF
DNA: TGTGCCAGCAGCTTGGCTGGGGAGCTGTTTTTT

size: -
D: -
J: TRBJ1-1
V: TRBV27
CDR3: CATHYGAMNTEAFF
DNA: TGTGCCACCCACTACGGGGCCATGAACACTGAAGCTTTCTTT

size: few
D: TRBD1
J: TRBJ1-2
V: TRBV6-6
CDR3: CASRSGGFVGYTF
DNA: TGTGCCAGCAGGTCAGGGGGGTTCGTTGGCTACACCTTC

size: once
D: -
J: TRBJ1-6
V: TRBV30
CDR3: CAWSSLSGGTRLSPLHF
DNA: TGTGCCTGGAGTTCCCTTAGCGGAGGGACACGACTGTCACCCCTCCACTTT

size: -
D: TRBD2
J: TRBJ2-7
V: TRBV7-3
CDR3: CASSPRTSGYEQYF
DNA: TGTGCCAGCAGCCCGAGGACTAGCGGCTACGAGCAGTACTTC

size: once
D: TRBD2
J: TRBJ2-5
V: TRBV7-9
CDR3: CASSLTGGRSETQYF
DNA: TGTGCCAGCAGCTTAACGGGAGGCCGTAGCGAGACCCAGTACTTC

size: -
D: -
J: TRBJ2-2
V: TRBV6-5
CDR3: CASSYDRSLTGELFF
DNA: TGTGCCAGCAGTTACGATCGAAGTCTGACCGGGGAGCTGTTTTTT

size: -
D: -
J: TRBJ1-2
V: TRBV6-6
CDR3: CASSWSRANFNYGYTF
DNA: TGTGCCAGCAGTTGGTCACGGGCCAACTTTAACTATGGCTACACCTTC

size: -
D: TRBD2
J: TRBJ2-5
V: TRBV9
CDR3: CASTPSGTIQETQYF
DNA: TGTGCCAGCACTCCCTCCGGGACTATACAAGAGACCCAGTACTTC

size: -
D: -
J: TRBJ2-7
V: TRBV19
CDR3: CASSIFGVNEQYF
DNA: TGTGCCAGTAGTATTTTTGGGGTGAACGAGCAGTACTTC

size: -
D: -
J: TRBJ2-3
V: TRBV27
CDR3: CASKTADLTDTQYF
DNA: TGTGCCAGCAAAACGGCAGACCTCACAGATACGCAGTATTTT

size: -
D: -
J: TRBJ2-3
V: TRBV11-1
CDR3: CASSLDWTVTDTQYF
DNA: TGTGCCAGCAGCTTAGATTGGACGGTCACAGATACGCAGTATTTT

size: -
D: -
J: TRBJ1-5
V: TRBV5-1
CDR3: CASSLEGAVGQPQHF
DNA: TGCGCCAGCAGCTTGGAAGGGGCTGTGGGTCAGCCCCAGCATTTT

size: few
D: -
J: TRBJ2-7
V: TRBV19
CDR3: CASSSRDTSYEQYF
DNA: TGTGCCAGTAGTAGCCGGGACACCTCCTACGAGCAGTACTTC

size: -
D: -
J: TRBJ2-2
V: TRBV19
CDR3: CASSIVSDTGELFF
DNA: TGTGCCAGTAGTATAGTCAGTGACACCGGGGAGCTGTTTTTT

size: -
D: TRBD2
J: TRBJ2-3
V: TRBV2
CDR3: CASRVTSASTDTQYF
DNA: TGTGCCAGCAGGGTGACTAGCGCGAGCACAGATACGCAGTATTTT

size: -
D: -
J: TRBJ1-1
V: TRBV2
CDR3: CASVLRMALNTEAFF
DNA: TGTGCCAGTGTCCTAAGGATGGCCTTGAACACTGAAGCTTTCTTT

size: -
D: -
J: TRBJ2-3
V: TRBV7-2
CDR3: CASSLAQSGGLNTDTQYF
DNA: TGTGCCAGCAGCTTAGCTCAATCCGGGGGGCTTAACACAGATACGCAGTATTTT

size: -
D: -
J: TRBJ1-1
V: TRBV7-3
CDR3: CASSLKKGSGQKNTEAFF
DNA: TGTGCCAGCAGCTTAAAAAAAGGGTCTGGACAGAAAAACACTGAAGCTTTCTTT

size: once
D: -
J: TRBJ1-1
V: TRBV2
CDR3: CASSRDSMNTEAFF
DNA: TGTGCCAGCAGTCGCGACAGTATGAACACTGAAGCTTTCTTT

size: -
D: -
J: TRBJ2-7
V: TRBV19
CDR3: CASQKGVNREGDEQYF
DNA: TGTGCCAGTCAAAAGGGGGTGAACAGGGAAGGCGACGAGCAGTACTTC

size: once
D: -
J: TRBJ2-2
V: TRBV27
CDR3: CASSYLGPGELFF
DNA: TGTGCCAGCAGTTATCTCGGTCCCGGGGAGCTGTTTTTT

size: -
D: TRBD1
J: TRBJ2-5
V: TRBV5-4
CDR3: CASSDAPGQGLKGETQYF
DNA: TGTGCCAGCAGCGACGCTCCGGGACAGGGTTTAAAGGGGGAGACCCAGTACTTC

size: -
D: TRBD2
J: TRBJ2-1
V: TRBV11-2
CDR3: CASSLGTSGYSYNEQFF
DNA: TGTGCCAGCAGCTTGGGGACTAGCGGGTACTCCTACAATGAGCAGTTCTTC